The 11 T cell receptor beta chains reported below all come from one sample, sequenced in a study of T-cell memory formation after mild COVID-19. TCRdb independently ran MiXCR on the 5' RACE reads; one entry per CDR3 protein. Among hundreds of thousands of distinct CDR3 sequences, 28% were seen once, and the ten largest hold roughly 14%. The sequencing sample was made of PBMCs or a T cell subset sorted from them (not recorded which). Every receptor here comes from an adult woman who had mild COVID-19 (a few samples of this study predate the infection). Cell type and time point are not known.

There are a few counts of this clonotype. This chain uses TRBV9 with TRBJ1-1, with 12 positions matching TRBD1. CDR1 is SGDLS, CDR2 YYNGEE, per germline. The trim removed 3 bases at V and 3 bases at J, leaving 3 bases unmatched. The CDR3 loop spans 15 amino acids. CDR3 DNA: TGTGCCAGCAGCGCCGGGGACAGGGGGCACACTGAAGCTTTCTTT. Residues: CASSAGDRGHTEAFF.

V and J are TRBV5-1 and TRBJ2-1; 7 bases line up with TRBD2. CDR3 length: 16 residues. V dropped 4 bases and J dropped 4; count of bases not matched to a gene: 11. Germline loops: CDR1 SGHRS, CDR2 YFSETQ. The CDR3 protein is CASSRGVRGWYNEQFF. DNA for the CDR3: TGCGCCAGCAGCCGGGGGGTGCGAGGGTGGTACAATGAGCAGTTCTTC.

The sample holds a few counts of this clonotype. The chain carries TRBV12-3 or TRBV12-4 and TRBJ2-7; 7 bases align to TRBD1. V lost 3 bases and J lost 9; bases outside the gene matches: 14. This CDR3 region has 15 residues. This chain's CDR3 is CASSLRLQGGLGQYF. The CDR3 region has the DNA TGTGCCAGCAGTTTGAGACTCCAAGGGGGCCTGGGGCAGTACTTC.

This clonotype appeared a few times. The V call is TRBV4-1, the J call TRBJ1-1; TRBD1 might be the D (5 bases). Germline V gene data show CDR1 as MGHRA and CDR2 as YSYEKL. The CDR3 is 14 residues long. With 0 bases removed from V and 6 bases from J, the gap between germline ends came to 11 bases. As DNA, the CDR3 is TGCGCCAGCAGCCAAGATTGGGGGAGACCTGAAGCTTTCTTT. Encoded protein: CASSQDWGRPEAFF.

The count of this clonotype is one. The chain combines TRBV2 with TRBJ2-7, with 12 bases identical to TRBD2. The CDR3 has 15 residues. V lost 4 bases, J lost 11 bases, and 12 bases stayed unmatched. Germline V CDR1 and CDR2: SNHLY, FYNNEI. CDR3 in DNA: TGTGCCAGCAGTGCACCGGGACTAGCGGGCAATGAGAAGTACTTC. Residues: CASSAPGLAGNEKYF.

V is TRBV7-9 and J is TRBJ2-7, with a tentative D call TRBD2 (7 bases). This CDR3 has 12 amino acids. Germline CDR1 is SEHNR and CDR2 is FQNEAQ (reference sequence). Deletions cut 4 bases from V and 6 bases from J, with 10 bases between. The CDR3 DNA reads as TGTGCCAGCAGCTCCGGGGGGCTCGAGCAGTACTTC. Its protein is CASSSGGLEQYF. Full variable domain (missing parts from reference TRBV7-9 and TRBJ2-7): DTGVSQNPRHKITKRGQNVTFRCDPISEHNRLYWYRQTLGQGPEFLTYFQNEAQLEKSRLLSDRFSAERPKGSFSTLEIQRTEQGDSAMYLCASSSGGLEQYFGPGTRLTVT.

Only a few counts were recorded for this clonotype. The chain recombines TRBV2 with TRBJ2-3; D gene ambiguous. The CDR3 has 13 residues. The germline CDR1 and CDR2 sequences are SNHLY and FYNNEI. Trimming removed 1 base from V and 0 bases from J, with 2 bases in between. The CDR3 here is CASSEESTDTQYF. The CDR3 DNA reads TGTGCCAGCAGTGAAGAGAGCACAGATACGCAGTATTTT.

A few counts support this clonotype. The chain carries TRBV19 and TRBJ2-2; TRBD2 matches at 8 bases. Germline loops: CDR1 LNHDA, CDR2 SQIVND (reference sequence). This CDR3 spans 14 amino acids. The V segment lost 6 bases and the J segment 5 bases; nucleotides outside the gene matches: 5. CDR3 sequence: CASSREGRTGELFF. In DNA, the CDR3 is TGTGCCAGTAGCCGGGAGGGACGTACCGGGGAGCTGTTTTTT. The whole variable domain, remainder taken from reference TRBV19 and TRBJ2-2, is DGGITQSPKYLFRKEGQNVTLSCEQNLNHDAMYWYRQDPGQGLRLIYYSQIVNDFQKGDIAEGYSVSREKKESFPLTVTSAQKNPTAFYLCASSREGRTGELFFGEGSRLTVL.

Only one count was recorded for this clonotype. The V call is TRBV9, the J call TRBJ2-5; TRBD2 agrees at 13 bases. The V gene's germline CDR1 is SGDLS and CDR2 YYNGEE. The CDR3 length is 16 residues. V lost 2 bases and J lost 2; bases outside the gene matches: 3. CDR3 nucleotide sequence: TGTGCCAGCAGCGTTGAGGGACTAGCGGGGCAAGAGACCCAGTACTTC. This encodes CASSVEGLAGQETQYF. Full variable domain (missing parts from reference TRBV9 and TRBJ2-5): DSGVTQTPKHLITATGQRVTLRCSPRSGDLSVYWYQQSLDQGLQFLIQYYNGEERAKGNILERFSAQQFPDLHSELNLSSLELGDSALYFCASSVEGLAGQETQYFGPGTRLLVL.

V is TRBV11-2 and J is TRBJ2-1; 8 bases map to TRBD2. CDR3 length: 13 residues. Unmatched junction bases numbered 2, after V lost 7 bases and J lost 3 bases. From germline, CDR1 is SGHAT and CDR2 FQNNGV. The CDR3 coding sequence is TGTGCCAGCACGGGGGGGAACTACAATGAGCAGTTCTTC. Translated: CASTGGNYNEQFF.

This clonotype has a handful of counts. V usage is TRBV12-3 or TRBV12-4 and J usage is TRBJ1-2, with 10 bases lining up with TRBD1. The length of the CDR3 is 16 residues. The trim removed 4 bases at V and 2 bases at J, leaving 7 bases unmatched. The DNA of the CDR3 is TGTGCCAGCAGTTACGACAGGGGGCGTCGGAACTATGGCTACACCTTC. The encoded protein is CASSYDRGRRNYGYTF.